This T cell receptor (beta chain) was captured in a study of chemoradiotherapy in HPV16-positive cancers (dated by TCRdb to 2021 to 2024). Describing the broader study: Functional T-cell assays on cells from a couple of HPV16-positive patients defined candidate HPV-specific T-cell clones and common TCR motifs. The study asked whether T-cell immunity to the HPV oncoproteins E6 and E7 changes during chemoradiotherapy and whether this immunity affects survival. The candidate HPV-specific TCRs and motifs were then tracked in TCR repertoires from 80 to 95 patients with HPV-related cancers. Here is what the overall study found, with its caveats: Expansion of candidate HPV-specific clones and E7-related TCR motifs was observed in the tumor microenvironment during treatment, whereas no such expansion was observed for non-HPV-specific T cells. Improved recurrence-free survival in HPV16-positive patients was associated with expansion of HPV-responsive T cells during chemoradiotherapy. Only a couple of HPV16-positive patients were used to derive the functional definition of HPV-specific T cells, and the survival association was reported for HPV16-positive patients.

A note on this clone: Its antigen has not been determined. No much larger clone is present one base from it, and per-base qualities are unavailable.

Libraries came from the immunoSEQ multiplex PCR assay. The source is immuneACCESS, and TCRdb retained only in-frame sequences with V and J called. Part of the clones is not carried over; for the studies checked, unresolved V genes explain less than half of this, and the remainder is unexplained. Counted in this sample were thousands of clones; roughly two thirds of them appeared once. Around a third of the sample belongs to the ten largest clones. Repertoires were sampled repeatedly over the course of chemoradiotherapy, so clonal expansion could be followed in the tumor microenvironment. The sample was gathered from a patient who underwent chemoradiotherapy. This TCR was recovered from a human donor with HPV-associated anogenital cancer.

The CDR3 region reads CASSIRQVGPNTEAFF. Here is the DNA: TGTGCCAGTAGTATACGACAGGTGGGTCCAAACACTGAAGCTTTCTTT. Here the chain combines TRBV19 and TRBJ1-1; the D segment could be TRBD1, given 6 matching bases. From the cysteine up to the phenylalanine, the CDR3 has a length of 16 residues. Just CDR3 DNA is preserved here, 48 bases in frame from base 1. Reading the germline V gene (reference sequence) gives CDR1 LNHDA and CDR2 SQIVND. Between the V and J ends, shortened by 2 bases and 2 bases respectively, the junction contains 15 bases. The CDR3 plus the reference TRBV19 and TRBJ1-1 genes for the other parts give the full variable domain: DGGITQSPKYLFRKEGQNVTLSCEQNLNHDAMYWYRQDPGQGLRLIYYSQIVNDFQKGDIAEGYSVSREKKESFPLTVTSAQKNPTAFYLCASSIRQVGPNTEAFFGQGTRLTVV.